Listed below are T cell receptor beta chains from one sample, sequenced in a study of T cell responses to AZD1222 COVID-19 vaccine. Sequencing used immunoSEQ multiplex PCR; TCRdb keeps in-frame clones, though not all of them. The top ten hold roughly 1.6% of the sample, which has about 84,000 clones, 87% seen once. The specimen comprised peripheral blood, sampled on day 0 of AZD1222 vaccination. The source of these receptors is an adult in good health. Each CDR3 is given with its conserved first and last residue. The order of the fields is CDR3 DNA, CDR3 protein, J gene, V gene, D gene, clone size. The D gene is left open where the match is weak. Clone size is given for some rows only: seen once, a few or many times, or a class if the clone is expanded.

TGTGCCAGCAGTTTAGGGTTGGTTTTGGGGGGCGAGTCGGTCTATGGCTACACCTTC | CASSLGLVLGGESVYGYTF | TRBJ1-2 | TRBV28 | NA | NA
TGTGCCAGCCACAGGGGATTTGATTCACCCCTCCACTTT | CASHRGFDSPLHF | TRBJ1-6 | TRBV19 | TRBD1 | NA
TGTGCCAGCAGCCGGGGGTCCCCGCCGGGCTACACCTTC | CASSRGSPPGYTF | TRBJ1-2 | TRBV14 | NA | once
TGTGCCACCAGTGACTCTGGACAGGGCCAAGAGACCCAGTACTTC | CATSDSGQGQETQYF | TRBJ2-5 | TRBV24-1 | TRBD1 | NA
TGCGCCAGCAGCTCGACAGGAGGGCAGCCCCAGCATTTT | CASSSTGGQPQHF | TRBJ1-5 | TRBV5-1 | NA | NA
TGTGCCTGGTCTGGGGGACTAGCGGCTACAGATACGCAGTATTTT | CAWSGGLAATDTQYF | TRBJ2-3 | TRBV30 | TRBD2 | NA
TGCGCCAGCAGCCGCGCCGTGGGACAATTTTATGGCTACACCTTC | CASSRAVGQFYGYTF | TRBJ1-2 | TRBV4-3 | NA | once
TGTGCCAGCAGTTACTCACGGGGGACTAACGAGCAGTTCTTC | CASSYSRGTNEQFF | TRBJ2-1 | TRBV6-5 | TRBD2 | NA
TGTGCCAGCAGCTTCCAGGGGGCGGGCTACACCTTC | CASSFQGAGYTF | TRBJ1-2 | TRBV7-9 | TRBD1 | NA
TGTGCCAGTAGCGAACAGGGGAAGCCACAGTATTTT | CASSEQGKPQYF | TRBJ2-3 | TRBV19 | TRBD1 | NA
TGCGCCAGCAGCGGGGGCCGTATATCGAACACTGAAGCTTTCTTT | CASSGGRISNTEAFF | TRBJ1-1 | TRBV5-1 | NA | NA
TGTGCCAGCAGCCGAGGACAGGGGGGCTATGGCTACACCTTC | CASSRGQGGYGYTF | TRBJ1-2 | TRBV5-6 | TRBD1 | NA
TGTGCCAGCACCCCTACCGGGACAGGGCGGACTGAAGCTTTCTTT | CASTPTGTGRTEAFF | TRBJ1-1 | TRBV6-5 | TRBD1 | NA
TGTGCCAGCAGTTACTATCTAGCGGGAGCCGGGGAGCTGTTTTTT | CASSYYLAGAGELFF | TRBJ2-2 | TRBV6-2/TRBV6-3 | TRBD2 | NA
TGTGCCAGCTCACCGCCATCAGGGTCGCGCAATCAGCCCCAGCATTTT | CASSPPSGSRNQPQHF | TRBJ1-5 | TRBV18 | NA | NA
TGTGCCAGCAGTGGGGGGGACAGAAGCAATCAGCCCCAGCATTTT | CASSGGDRSNQPQHF | TRBJ1-5 | TRBV2 | TRBD1 | NA
TGTGCCAGCAGCAAAGGGGGTAACAATTCACCCCTCCACTTT | CASSKGGNNSPLHF | TRBJ1-6 | TRBV21-1 | NA | NA
TGTGCCAGCAGTTTATTCGGGACAGGGGAAGCTTTCTTT | CASSLFGTGEAFF | TRBJ1-1 | TRBV27 | TRBD1 | NA
TGCGCCAGCAGCCTCCACGGGGGGACAGCGTACTCCTACGAGCAGTACTTC | CASSLHGGTAYSYEQYF | TRBJ2-7 | TRBV4-1 | NA | NA
TGTGCCTGGAGGGGGGTATTGAACACTGAAGCTTTCTTT | CAWRGVLNTEAFF | TRBJ1-1 | TRBV30 | NA | NA
TGTGCCAGCAGAGCGGGGGTCGGCAATTCACCCCTCCACTTT | CASRAGVGNSPLHF | TRBJ1-6 | TRBV7-2 | NA | NA
TGTGCCAGCAGCGGGGGTGAAGGCCAAGGGGCTTTCTTT | CASSGGEGQGAFF | TRBJ1-1 | TRBV5-6 | NA | NA
TGTGCCACCTCGGGGAGGACAGGGGATCATCAGCCCCAGCATTTT | CATSGRTGDHQPQHF | TRBJ1-5 | TRBV19 | TRBD1 | NA
TGTGCCAGCAGTACTGGGGTCCCCAATCAGCCCCAGCATTTT | CASSTGVPNQPQHF | TRBJ1-5 | TRBV2 | NA | NA
TGTGCCAGCAGCCGCACGTTACTAGCGGGAGCAGAGACCCAGTACTTC | CASSRTLLAGAETQYF | TRBJ2-5 | TRBV11-2 | TRBD2 | NA
TGTGCCAGCAGTTTATCACCTCCTCACGGGCTTTATGGCTACACCTTC | CASSLSPPHGLYGYTF | TRBJ1-2 | TRBV27 | NA | NA
TGTGCCAGCAGCTGGCAGATAGGCACAGATACGCAGTATTTT | CASSWQIGTDTQYF | TRBJ2-3 | TRBV5-4 | NA | NA
TGTGCCAGCAGTTATACCTCGGGGGGCACCATATATTTT | CASSYTSGGTIYF | TRBJ1-3 | TRBV6-5 | NA | NA
TGTGCCAGCAGCCCCTCGGCTCTGAACACTGAAGCTTTCTTT | CASSPSALNTEAFF | TRBJ1-1 | TRBV28 | NA | NA
TGTGCCAGCTCTAAAGGGGACAGACTTAATGAAAAACTGTTTTTT | CASSKGDRLNEKLFF | TRBJ1-4 | TRBV27 | TRBD1 | few
TGTGCCAGCAGCTCAAGACCTAGCAATCAGCCCCAGCATTTT | CASSSRPSNQPQHF | TRBJ1-5 | TRBV7-8 | NA | NA
TGTGCCAGCTCACCACAGGTAGCTGGCAATGAGCAGTTCTTC | CASSPQVAGNEQFF | TRBJ2-1 | TRBV18 | NA | NA
TGTGCCAGCTCACCGGACTACGAGCAGTACTTC | CASSPDYEQYF | TRBJ2-7 | TRBV18 | NA | NA
TGTGCCAGCAGCTTGGGCAGCGACAGGATTACCTACGAGCAGTACTTC | CASSLGSDRITYEQYF | TRBJ2-7 | TRBV5-6 | NA | NA
TGTGCCAGCTCACCCGACTACGAGCAGTACTTC | CASSPDYEQYF | TRBJ2-7 | TRBV18 | NA | NA
TGTGCCAGCAGTTACAAGGGCACAGATACGCAGTATTTT | CASSYKGTDTQYF | TRBJ2-3 | TRBV27 | NA | NA
TGTGCCAGCAGCGCCCGGGACAGCCCCTACGAGCAGTACTTC | CASSARDSPYEQYF | TRBJ2-7 | TRBV7-8 | TRBD1 | NA
TGTGCCAGCAGTTTTGGGACTAGCGGGAACACCGGGGAGCTGTTTTTT | CASSFGTSGNTGELFF | TRBJ2-2 | TRBV28 | TRBD2 | once
TGTGCCAGCACGGGGGGTCTAAATGAGCAGTTCTTC | CASTGGLNEQFF | TRBJ2-1 | TRBV6-5 | TRBD2 | NA
TGCGCCAGCAGCCAAACCGCCAGGGGGAGGAACACTGAAGCTTTCTTT | CASSQTARGRNTEAFF | TRBJ1-1 | TRBV4-3 | TRBD1 | NA
TGTGCCAGCAGCTCGGGGGCGCGGGGGGAAAAACTGTTTTTT | CASSSGARGEKLFF | TRBJ1-4 | TRBV7-2 | NA | NA
TGTGCCAGCAGCTTAACGGGGGCGTTTAATGAGCAGTTCTTC | CASSLTGAFNEQFF | TRBJ2-1 | TRBV7-2 | NA | NA
TGTGCCAGTAGTAATCCGTGGGGGCGCGAGGGAGATACGCAGTATTTT | CASSNPWGREGDTQYF | TRBJ2-3 | TRBV19 | NA | NA
TGTGCCAGCAGTGAAAACAGCCCGGGCTATGGCTACACCTTC | CASSENSPGYGYTF | TRBJ1-2 | TRBV25-1 | NA | NA
TGTGCCAGCAGCCCGGGACTAGCGGTGAATGAGCAGTTCTTC | CASSPGLAVNEQFF | TRBJ2-1 | TRBV6-4 | TRBD2 | NA
TGTGCCAGCAGTGAATTACCTAGCGGGAACCAAGAGACCCAGTACTTC | CASSELPSGNQETQYF | TRBJ2-5 | TRBV25-1 | TRBD2 | NA
TGTGCCAGCAGCGGACAGGGCGGTAACACTGAAGCTTTCTTT | CASSGQGGNTEAFF | TRBJ1-1 | TRBV6-6 | TRBD1 | NA
TGCGCCAGCAGCATAGGACTCAACACCGGGGAGCTGTTTTTT | CASSIGLNTGELFF | TRBJ2-2 | TRBV5-1 | NA | NA
TGTGCCAGCCGGGGAACTGAAGCTTTCTTT | CASRGTEAFF | TRBJ1-1 | TRBV6-5 | NA | NA
TGCGCCAGCAGCCGACTAGCGGGAGGGGGCTACAATGAGCAGTTCTTC | CASSRLAGGGYNEQFF | TRBJ2-1 | TRBV5-1 | TRBD2 | NA
TGTGCCAGCAGCAGTGACGGGCGCCCCCCCCAGCATTTT | CASSSDGRPPQHF | TRBJ1-5 | TRBV12-3/TRBV12-4 | NA | NA
TGCGCCAGCAGCCCTGGGTGGGGGGGCTGGAACACTGAAGCTTTCTTT | CASSPGWGGWNTEAFF | TRBJ1-1 | TRBV4-1 | NA | NA
TGTGCCAGCAGCGTTTCCTCGGACAGTTACTACGAGCAGTACTTC | CASSVSSDSYYEQYF | TRBJ2-7 | TRBV9 | NA | few
TGTGCCAGCAGCCAAGATCGGGCAGGGGTGGCCAAAAACATTCAGTACTTC | CASSQDRAGVAKNIQYF | TRBJ2-4 | TRBV4-2 | NA | NA
TGTGCCAGCGACCTAGCGGGGAGCTCCTACAATGAGCAGTTCTTC | CASDLAGSSYNEQFF | TRBJ2-1 | TRBV7-9 | TRBD2 | NA
TGTGCCAGAAGCCCTTCAACCGGGGAGCTGTTTTTT | CARSPSTGELFF | TRBJ2-2 | TRBV5-3 | NA | NA
TGTGCCACCAGCAGAGTACTGGACACCATATATTTT | CATSRVLDTIYF | TRBJ1-3 | TRBV15 | NA | NA
TGTGCCAGCAGCGACAGGGGAGGCTCCTACAATGAGCAGTTCTTC | CASSDRGGSYNEQFF | TRBJ2-1 | TRBV9 | NA | NA
TGCGCCAGCAGCTTAAACGGCGAGGGTTTTAATGGCTACACCTTC | CASSLNGEGFNGYTF | TRBJ1-2 | TRBV5-1 | NA | NA
TGTGCCAGCAGTTATGATCAGGGTGACTCCGGCTATGGCTACACCTTC | CASSYDQGDSGYGYTF | TRBJ1-2 | TRBV6-5 | NA | NA